This TCR beta chain is drawn from a study of blood T cells in healthy people across ages. There are 13 residues in the CDR3. Deletions cut 5 bases from V and 10 bases from J, with 12 bases between. Germline assignment: CDR1 MNHEY and CDR2 SVGEGT. This clonotype was seen only once. Sample-barcoded 5' priming and a J-beta primer mix drove a second PCR of roughly 6 to 12 cycles. TCRdb reprocessed the 5' RACE reads with MiXCR, giving one entry per CDR3 protein. This table holds roughly 800,000 distinct CDR3 sequences, 55% to 70% found once. The receptor was isolated from a man aged 25-40 years in good health. Sequenced sample: blood. This rearrangement joins TRBV6-2 or TRBV6-3 to TRBJ1-6; D uncertain. The CDR3 sequence: CASSDTKVSPLHF. CDR3 DNA sequence: TGTGCCAGCAGTGACACCAAGGTGTCACCCCTCCACTTT.